Listed here are 10 T cell receptor beta chains from one sample, sequenced in a study of blood T cells in healthy people across ages. Alongside a J-beta primer mix, a sample-barcoded 5' primer served in a second PCR lasting roughly 6 to 12 cycles. MiXCR, applied by TCRdb to the 5' RACE reads, yields one record per CDR3 protein. The data show about 640,000 distinct CDR3 sequences, under 65% seen once. The sequenced sample consisted of blood. The receptors derive from a man in his 60s in good health.

The V call is TRBV5-5, the J call TRBJ2-1; tentative D call: TRBD1 (5 bases). The V end was cut by 4 bases, the J end by 0 bases, with 11 bases between. The CDR3 is made up of 15 amino acids. Per germline, CDR1 SGHKS and CDR2 YYEKEE (reference sequence). The CDR3 DNA follows: TGTGCCAGCAGCCTAGGGGTTTACTCCTACAATGAGCAGTTCTTC. As protein: CASSLGVYSYNEQFF. Supplemented by reference TRBV5-5 and TRBJ2-1, the full variable domain reads DAGVTQSPTHLIKTRGQQVTLRCSPISGHKSVSWYQQVLGQGPQFIFQYYEKEERGRGNFPDRFSARQFPNYSSELNVNALLLGDSALYLCASSLGVYSYNEQFFGPGTRLTVL.

The chain combines TRBV2 with TRBJ1-2; 9 bases align to TRBD1. Germline loops: CDR1 SNHLY, CDR2 FYNNEI. Trimming took 8 bases from V and 7 from J; bases not matched to a gene: 2. CDR3 length equals 11 residues. In DNA form, the CDR3 reads TGTGCCAGCGGACAGGGGTCTGGCTACACCTTC. Its protein product is CASGQGSGYTF.

This clonotype was counted a few times. V usage is TRBV13 and J usage is TRBJ2-7; D not certain. The CDR3 totals 12 residues. CDR1 is PRHDT, CDR2 FYEKMQ, per germline (reference sequence). Trimming shortened V by 5 bases and J by 6 bases, and 11 bases separated the two germline ends. Here the CDR3 DNA reads TGTGCCAGCAGCCTTAGGAAGGGCGAGCAGTACTTC. Protein: CASSLRKGEQYF.

The rearrangement joins TRBV24-1 to TRBJ1-5; the D gene is possibly TRBD1 (5 bases). The V gene lost 2 bases and the J gene lost 8 bases, with 15 bases spanning the gap. Germline loops: CDR1 KGHDR, CDR2 SFDVKD. The CDR3 totals 15 residues. The CDR3 bases are TGTGCCACCAGTGATTCCGGGACGGCTCCGGAGCCCCAGCATTTT. Translated: CATSDSGTAPEPQHF.

The V gene is TRBV4-2, the J gene TRBJ2-1; 9 bases agree with TRBD2. The CDR3 spans 16 residues. Losses at the gene ends were 7 bases for V and 7 bases for J; bases not matched to a gene: 14. Germline V gene sequence: CDR1 LGHNA, CDR2 YNFKEQ. CDR3 in DNA: TGTGCCAGCAACCACGCTTTGCGGGGGGGCCTTAATGAGCAGTTCTTC. As protein: CASNHALRGGLNEQFF.

The rearrangement uses TRBV3-1 and TRBJ1-2; D gene ambiguous. Germline values: CDR1 LGHDT, CDR2 YNNKEL (reference sequence). Trimming took off 8 bases at V and 8 bases at J, with 21 bases between the two ends. The CDR3 extends over 14 amino acids. The CDR3 sequence: CASSPRPGIEGYTF. DNA of the CDR3: TGTGCCAGCTCCCCCCGACCGGGCATCGAGGGCTACACCTTC.

A few counts support this clonotype. The chain links TRBV15 to TRBJ2-5; D not certain. Trimming took off 2 bases at V and 5 bases at J, with 6 bases between the two ends. This CDR3 has 12 amino acids. Germline CDR1 and CDR2: LNHNV and YYDKDF (reference sequence). The CDR3 sequence: CATSRMSETQYF. The CDR3 nucleotides read TGTGCCACCAGCAGAATGAGCGAGACCCAGTACTTC. The complete variable domain, with remaining parts taken from reference TRBV15 and TRBJ2-5, reads DAMVIQNPRYQVTQFGKPVTLSCSQTLNHNVMYWYQQKSSQAPKLLFHYYDKDFNNEADTPDNFQSRRPNTSFCFLDIRSPGLGDTAMYLCATSRMSETQYFGPGTRLLVL.

The V and J genes are TRBV20-1 and TRBJ1-1, with no clear D. Trimming stripped 1 base from V and 1 base from J, with 13 bases between. The CDR3 loop spans 15 amino acids. Germline lookup yields CDR1 DFQATT and CDR2 SNEGSKA (reference sequence). The CDR3 DNA sequence: TGCAGTGCTAGAGTGGGCAGCTTGGGGAACACTGAAGCTTTCTTT. Protein: CSARVGSLGNTEAFF.

This clonotype has just a few counts. The chain uses TRBV4-2 and TRBJ2-7; tentatively, D is TRBD1 (6 bases). The CDR3 has 15 amino acids. Trimming took 1 base from V and 3 from J, leaving 13 bases between them. Looked up from germline, CDR1 is LGHNA and CDR2 is YNFKEQ. The CDR3 spells CASSQVLDSRYEQYF. DNA of the CDR3: TGTGCCAGCAGCCAAGTTTTGGACAGTCGCTACGAGCAGTACTTC.

The chain carries TRBV7-2 and TRBJ2-7; 11 bases are a match to TRBD2. CDR1 is SGHTA and CDR2 is FQGNSA in the germline V gene. V lost 7 bases and J lost 7; bases outside the gene matches: 12. The length of the CDR3 is 15 residues. The CDR3, as DNA: TGTGCCAGCATTCAAACTAGCGGGGGTGGTAATGAGCAGTACTTC. Translated: CASIQTSGGGNEQYF.